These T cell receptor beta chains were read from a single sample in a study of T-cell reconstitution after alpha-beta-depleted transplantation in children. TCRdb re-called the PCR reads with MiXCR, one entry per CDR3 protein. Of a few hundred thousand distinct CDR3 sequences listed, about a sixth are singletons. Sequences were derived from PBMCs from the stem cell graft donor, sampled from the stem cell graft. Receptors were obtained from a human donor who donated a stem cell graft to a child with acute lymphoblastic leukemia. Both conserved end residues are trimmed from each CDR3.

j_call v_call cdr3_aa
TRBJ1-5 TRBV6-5 ASSYVRDRNQPQH
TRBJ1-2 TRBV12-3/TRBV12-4 ASSSLDRGHGYT
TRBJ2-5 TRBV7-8 ASSSTQGKETQY
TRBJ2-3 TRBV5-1 ASDPGLTSTDTQY
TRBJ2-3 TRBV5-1 ASSLVEDTQY
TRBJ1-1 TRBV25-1 ASSDLMRPDRVSEAF
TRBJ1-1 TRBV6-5 ASSYAGTQNTEAF
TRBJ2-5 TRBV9 ASSVGGGVETQY
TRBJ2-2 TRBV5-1 ASSFSGSDTGELF
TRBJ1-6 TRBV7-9 ASSSQTSSPLH
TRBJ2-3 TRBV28 ASSLFRVSTDTQY
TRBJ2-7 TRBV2 ASRSGEGYEQY